This TCR beta chain is from a study of T cells in localized non-small cell lung cancer. Findings and limits, study-wide: Maximal T cell clonality occurred in uninvolved adjacent lung, with tumor ranking below it. Out of the top 100 tumor clones, a median approximately 50 were seen in adjacent lung. Because researchers sequenced only one region of the tumor, heterogeneity is still possible.

TCRdb's table, derived via immunoSEQ multiplex PCR, lists solely in-frame clones and lacks some. The repertoire holds some 71,000 clones, about 83% seen once, with approximately 13% in the top ten. Note on this clone: What it binds is not known.

Trimming shortened V by 0 bases and J by 7 bases, and 15 bases separated the two germline ends. This CDR3 comprises 15 residues. CDR1 MNHEY and CDR2 SVGAGI come from the germline V gene. This material consisted of peripheral blood, taken before any cancer treatment. V is TRBV6-5 and J is TRBJ1-1, with a possible D match to TRBD1 (6 bases). This receptor was taken from a female donor at least 60 years old with stage I lung adenocarcinoma. DNA of the CDR3: TGTGCCAGCAGTTACTCGACTAATGGGGGCCATGAAGCTTTCTTT. Translated: CASSYSTNGGHEAFF.